Detailed here is one TCR beta chain. Its recognized antigen is unknown. Base-call qualities are not available, and no considerably larger clone is one nucleotide away. The record originates from a study of relationships among human T cell subsets (dated by TCRdb to 2010 to 2012). For context, the study as a whole: The study sequenced eight distinct T cell populations from blood: pan T, CD8 cytotoxic, regulatory, Th1, Th2, naive plus transitional, activated and memory cells.

T cell subsets were isolated with Miltenyi superparamagnetic beads coated with subset-specific monoclonal antibodies. Peripheral blood was used as the source from which all T cell populations were isolated. Mononuclear cells were obtained from whole blood by Ficoll separation, and monocytes were then depleted with anti-CD14 microbeads. Right after isolation, the cell populations were resuspended in RNAprotect reagent. In general terms, the pan T sample was made up of CD3+ T cells. On the study overall, not on this receptor specifically: While more than 55% of CD8+ cytotoxic sequences came from clones with more than 100 reads, the regulatory and Th2 subsets had few clones of that kind. Substantial sharing of CDR3s among Th1, Th2 and regulatory T cells was interpreted as suggestive of stochastic cell fate choices. Across the seven subsets, no statistically significant differences turned up in V, D and J usage, CDR3 length, or N-nucleotide additions. The bead-based sorting was unable to rule out the presence of a CD4+CD8+ double-positive population. T cell counts went unrecorded for a couple of pan T samples, which were processed alongside pan B cells.

V lost 5 bases and J lost 7 bases; the stretch between them is 18 bases long. Looking up the germline V gene yields CDR1 SQVTM and CDR2 ANQGSEA. Reading from cysteine to phenylalanine, the CDR3 counts 14 amino acids. The sequence is cut down to CDR3 DNA, 42 bases in frame from base 1. Receptor libraries were prepared by multiplex PCR. The data were produced on a 454 GS FLX. TCR alpha and beta CDR3 regions were amplified from mRNA by semiquantitative ARM-PCR. In ARM-PCR, tagged nested gene-specific primers were used first, and exponential amplification was then carried out by communal superprimers. Exonuclease was used to remove the nested primers before the first-round PCR products went through the second amplification round. The amplicons were sequenced on the 454 platform, a system that can rapidly sequence millions of DNA fragments without cloning bias. A read was counted as effective if the read could be mapped to both V and J germline segments. Per the original workflow: IRmap, which uses pyromap, a Smith-Waterman modification adapted to 454 sequencing errors, was used to assign reads to germline V, D and J segments. D-beta assignments were filtered using cutoffs set at the 99th percentile of alignment scores from simulated random sequences. The CDR3 was taken to be the amino acids lying between the conserved V-segment Y[YFLI]C motif and the J-segment [FW]GXGT motif. Repertoire diversity was estimated with a compound Poisson process model previously applied to large-scale EST data. A procedure for detecting cross-contamination was used to argue that the shared CDR3s did not come from sample contamination. TCRdb cleaned the public reads at Q25 with fastp, built clones with MiXCR and kept in-frame beta chains. CDR3 protein sequences are deduplicated, and each keeps its most common genes and DNA. Here the V and J calls rest on TCRdb's processing, not on the authors' analysis. The sample table lists 5,100 or so distinct CDR3 sequences, approximately 80% of them with a count of one. The top ten constitute over 25% of the sample.

The sequence links TRBV29-1 to TRBJ1-5, and possibly TRBD1, on 5 matching bases. The sequencing input was total T cells sorted from blood. According to the study, the label for this sample's cell subset or site signals: CD3+ T cells in general. This receptor was obtained from a man aged 35-49 years in good health. The encoded CDR3 is CSVSGTNGGQPQHF. The nucleotide sequence reads TGCAGCGTTTCCGGGACGAATGGCGGGCAGCCCCAGCATTTT.